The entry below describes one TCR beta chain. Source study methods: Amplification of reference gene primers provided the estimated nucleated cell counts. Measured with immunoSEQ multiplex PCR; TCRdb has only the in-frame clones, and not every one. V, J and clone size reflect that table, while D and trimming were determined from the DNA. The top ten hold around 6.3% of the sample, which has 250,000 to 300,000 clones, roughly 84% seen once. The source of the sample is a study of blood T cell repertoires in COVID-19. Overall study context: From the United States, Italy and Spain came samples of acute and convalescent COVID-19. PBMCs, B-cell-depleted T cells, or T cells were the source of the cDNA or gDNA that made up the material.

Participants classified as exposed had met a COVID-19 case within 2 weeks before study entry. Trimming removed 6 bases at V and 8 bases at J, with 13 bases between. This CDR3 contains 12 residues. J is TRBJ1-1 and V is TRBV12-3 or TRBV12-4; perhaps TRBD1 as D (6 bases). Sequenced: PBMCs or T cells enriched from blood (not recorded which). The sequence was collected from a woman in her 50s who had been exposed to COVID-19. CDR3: CASRWGDREAFF. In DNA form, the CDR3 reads TGTGCCAGCAGGTGGGGTGACAGGGAAGCTTTCTTT.